This is a list of T cell receptor beta chains from one sample in a study of T cell repertoires in cytomegalovirus infection. For these TCRs, the target antigens are not known. TCRdb ran MiXCR on the reads and lists one entry per CDR3 protein. Among hundreds of thousands of distinct CDR3 sequences listed, 30% to 40% were seen once. The source material was cultured PBMCs, sampled from culture after CMV antigen stimulation. The receptors were gathered from a human donor in good health (CMV status not recorded). Some clones in this sample may be carry-over from other donors' samples. Each CDR3 is given with its conserved first and last residue. The order of the fields is J gene, clone size, V gene, D gene, CDR3 protein, CDR3 DNA. A D gene is named only where the DNA matches it firmly. Size is stated for part of the rows, as once, few or many counts, or as a class when the clone is expanded.

J gene: TRBJ2-7
clone size: few
V gene: TRBV27
D gene: .
CDR3 protein: CASSPGSAYAYEQYF
CDR3 DNA: TGTGCCAGCAGTCCCGGGTCAGCCTATGCCTACGAGCAGTACTTC

J gene: TRBJ1-1
clone size: .
V gene: TRBV10-3
D gene: TRBD1
CDR3 protein: CAIRDPGTANTEAFF
CDR3 DNA: TGTGCCATCAGGGACCCCGGGACAGCGAACACTGAAGCTTTCTTT

J gene: TRBJ2-2
clone size: .
V gene: TRBV28
D gene: .
CDR3 protein: CASRPVAGPNSNTGELFF
CDR3 DNA: TGTGCCAGCAGGCCTGTTGCCGGGCCTAACTCGAACACCGGGGAGCTGTTTTTT

J gene: TRBJ1-6
clone size: .
V gene: TRBV3-1
D gene: TRBD1
CDR3 protein: CASSQGTGDNSPLHF
CDR3 DNA: TGTGCCAGCAGCCAAGGGACAGGAGATAATTCACCCCTCCACTTT

J gene: TRBJ2-7
clone size: many
V gene: TRBV7-2
D gene: TRBD2
CDR3 protein: CASSLRTSGDYEQYF
CDR3 DNA: TGTGCCAGCAGCTTACGAACTAGCGGGGACTACGAGCAGTACTTC

J gene: TRBJ2-7
clone size: .
V gene: TRBV4-3
D gene: .
CDR3 protein: CASSQETTSSYEQYF
CDR3 DNA: TGCGCCAGCAGCCAAGAGACTACCAGCTCCTACGAGCAGTACTTC

J gene: TRBJ2-7
clone size: .
V gene: TRBV7-9
D gene: .
CDR3 protein: CASSPAGASYEQYF
CDR3 DNA: TGTGCCAGCAGCCCCGCCGGGGCCTCCTACGAGCAGTACTTC

J gene: TRBJ2-7
clone size: few
V gene: TRBV10-3
D gene: TRBD1
CDR3 protein: CAIRPQGAGYEQYF
CDR3 DNA: TGTGCCATCAGACCACAGGGGGCGGGTTACGAGCAGTACTTC

J gene: TRBJ2-3
clone size: .
V gene: TRBV7-9
D gene: .
CDR3 protein: CASSSHESTDTQYF
CDR3 DNA: TGTGCCAGCAGCTCCCACGAGAGCACAGATACGCAGTATTTT

J gene: TRBJ1-1
clone size: .
V gene: TRBV19
D gene: TRBD1
CDR3 protein: CASSMGQDLLNTEAFF
CDR3 DNA: TGTGCCAGTAGTATGGGACAGGACCTCCTGAACACTGAAGCTTTCTTT

J gene: TRBJ2-7
clone size: .
V gene: TRBV29-1
D gene: TRBD2
CDR3 protein: CSVFSGITYEQYF
CDR3 DNA: TGCAGCGTTTTTAGCGGGATTACCTACGAGCAGTACTTC

J gene: TRBJ1-4
clone size: few
V gene: TRBV7-2
D gene: .
CDR3 protein: CASSPQHQTTNEKLFF
CDR3 DNA: TGTGCCAGCAGCCCCCAACACCAGACAACTAATGAAAAACTGTTTTTT

J gene: TRBJ2-3
clone size: few
V gene: TRBV20-1
D gene: TRBD2
CDR3 protein: CSAKSGSAADTQYF
CDR3 DNA: TGCAGTGCCAAGAGCGGGAGTGCCGCAGATACGCAGTATTTT

J gene: TRBJ1-4
clone size: few
V gene: TRBV14
D gene: .
CDR3 protein: CASSPLWETNEKLFF
CDR3 DNA: TGTGCCAGCAGCCCCCTATGGGAAACTAATGAAAAACTGTTTTTT

J gene: TRBJ2-2
clone size: few
V gene: TRBV12-3/TRBV12-4
D gene: .
CDR3 protein: CASSFWSERTGELFF
CDR3 DNA: TGTGCCAGCAGTTTTTGGTCAGAAAGAACCGGGGAGCTGTTTTTT

J gene: TRBJ1-1
clone size: once
V gene: TRBV5-1
D gene: .
CDR3 protein: CASSGSVWGTEAFF
CDR3 DNA: TGCGCCAGCAGCGGTTCAGTCTGGGGCACTGAAGCTTTCTTT

J gene: TRBJ2-7
clone size: .
V gene: TRBV20-1
D gene: TRBD2
CDR3 protein: CSARREGRNYEQYF
CDR3 DNA: TGCAGTGCTAGAAGGGAGGGAAGGAACTACGAGCAGTACTTC

J gene: TRBJ2-5
clone size: .
V gene: TRBV15
D gene: .
CDR3 protein: CATSRDPFVLTQYF
CDR3 DNA: TGTGCCACCAGCAGAGATCCGTTTGTGTTGACCCAGTACTTC

J gene: TRBJ2-5
clone size: few
V gene: TRBV7-6
D gene: TRBD2
CDR3 protein: CASTITGGGATLETQYF
CDR3 DNA: TGTGCCAGCACCATAACGGGAGGGGGGGCAACCCTAGAGACCCAGTACTTC

J gene: TRBJ2-3
clone size: .
V gene: TRBV7-9
D gene: TRBD2
CDR3 protein: CASSQPMAGGPGDTQYF
CDR3 DNA: TGTGCCAGCAGCCAACCAATGGCGGGAGGGCCAGGAGATACGCAGTATTTT

J gene: TRBJ2-7
clone size: .
V gene: TRBV12-3/TRBV12-4
D gene: TRBD2
CDR3 protein: CASSLRDYTLEQYF
CDR3 DNA: TGTGCCAGCAGCCTCCGGGACTATACCTTGGAGCAGTACTTC

J gene: TRBJ2-3
clone size: many
V gene: TRBV7-2
D gene: TRBD2
CDR3 protein: CASSRTSGSRDTQYF
CDR3 DNA: TGTGCCAGCAGCCGTACTAGCGGGAGTAGAGATACGCAGTATTTT

J gene: TRBJ2-7
clone size: .
V gene: TRBV10-1
D gene: .
CDR3 protein: CASSVRLFPTYEQYF
CDR3 DNA: TGCGCCAGCAGTGTTAGGCTATTCCCTACCTACGAGCAGTACTTC

J gene: TRBJ2-1
clone size: few
V gene: TRBV6-6
D gene: .
CDR3 protein: CASSFTPDFYNEQFF
CDR3 DNA: TGTGCCAGCAGTTTCACCCCGGATTTCTACAATGAGCAGTTCTTC

J gene: TRBJ2-5
clone size: .
V gene: TRBV20-1
D gene: TRBD2
CDR3 protein: CSASMKGLAALQETQYF
CDR3 DNA: TGCAGTGCTAGCATGAAGGGGCTAGCGGCCCTCCAAGAGACCCAGTACTTC